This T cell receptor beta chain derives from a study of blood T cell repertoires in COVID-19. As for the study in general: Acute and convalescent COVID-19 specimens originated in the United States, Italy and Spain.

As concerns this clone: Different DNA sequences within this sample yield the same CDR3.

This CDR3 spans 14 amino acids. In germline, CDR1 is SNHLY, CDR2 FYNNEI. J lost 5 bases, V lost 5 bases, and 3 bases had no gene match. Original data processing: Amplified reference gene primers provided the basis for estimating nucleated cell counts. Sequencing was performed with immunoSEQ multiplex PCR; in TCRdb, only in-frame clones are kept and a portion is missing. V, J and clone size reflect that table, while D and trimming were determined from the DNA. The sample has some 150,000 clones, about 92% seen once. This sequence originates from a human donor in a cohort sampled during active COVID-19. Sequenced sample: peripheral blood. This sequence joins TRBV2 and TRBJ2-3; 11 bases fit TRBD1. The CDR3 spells CASSLDRGRDTQYF. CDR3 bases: TGTGCCAGCAGTTTGGACAGGGGGCGAGATACGCAGTATTTT.